These T cell receptor beta chains were read from a single sample in a study of shared clonotypes between healthy human individuals. Only in-frame clones appear in the TCRdb table, and some are missing; sequencing was by immunoSEQ multiplex PCR. The sample carries about 2.3 million clones, about 92% recorded once. The sample comprised naive CD4+ T cells from PBMCs. The receptors shown here come from a man aged 18 to 29 in good health. Some clones in this sample may be carry-over from other donors' samples. CDR3s include the opening cysteine and the closing phenylalanine or tryptophan. Each record gives: CDR3 protein, CDR3 DNA, D gene, V gene, clone size, J gene. The D gene is left open where the match is weak. Clone size is stated in some rows and not others, as once, few, many or a class when expanded.

CDR3: CASGTSGANVLTF; DNA: TGCGCCAGCGGGACCTCTGGGGCCAACGTCCTGACTTTC; D: NA; V: TRBV4-1; size: NA; J: TRBJ2-6
CDR3: CASSLLAGTGNGGYTF; DNA: TGTGCCAGCAGTTTATTGGCCGGGACAGGGAACGGTGGCTACACCTTC; D: TRBD1; V: TRBV27; size: NA; J: TRBJ1-2
CDR3: CASSVATDRMNTEAFF; DNA: TGTGCCAGCAGCGTAGCTACGGACAGGATGAACACTGAAGCTTTCTTT; D: TRBD1; V: TRBV9; size: few; J: TRBJ1-1
CDR3: CASSYSKFRGEQYF; DNA: TGTGCCAGCAGTTACTCGAAGTTCAGGGGCGAGCAGTACTTC; D: NA; V: TRBV6-5; size: NA; J: TRBJ2-7
CDR3: CASSYGLAGRTDTQYF; DNA: TGTGCCAGCAGCTACGGACTAGCGGGCCGCACAGATACGCAGTATTTT; D: TRBD2; V: TRBV7-9; size: NA; J: TRBJ2-3
CDR3: CASSRDSGHTEAFF; DNA: TGTGCCAGCAGTCGGGACAGTGGACACACTGAAGCTTTCTTT; D: TRBD1; V: TRBV6-5; size: NA; J: TRBJ1-1
CDR3: CASSPPPGGGEQFF; DNA: TGTGCCAGCTCACCACCACCAGGGGGTGGTGAGCAGTTCTTC; D: TRBD1; V: TRBV18; size: NA; J: TRBJ2-1
CDR3: CASSVRGSAYEQYF; DNA: TGTGCCAGCAGCGTCAGGGGGTCCGCCTACGAGCAGTACTTC; D: TRBD1; V: TRBV11-2; size: once; J: TRBJ2-7
CDR3: CASSPDRVYGYTF; DNA: TGTGCCAGCAGCCCGGACAGGGTCTATGGCTACACCTTC; D: TRBD1; V: TRBV7-9; size: NA; J: TRBJ1-2
CDR3: CASSLNTGTSGGQETQYF; DNA: TGCGCCAGCAGCTTGAATACGGGGACTAGCGGGGGGCAAGAGACCCAGTACTTC; D: TRBD2; V: TRBV5-1; size: NA; J: TRBJ2-5
CDR3: CASSVLGGTGNEKLFF; DNA: TGTGCCAGCAGCGTACTAGGGGGGACAGGTAACGAAAAACTGTTTTTT; D: TRBD1; V: TRBV9; size: NA; J: TRBJ1-4
CDR3: CASRKGGGQETQYF; DNA: TGTGCCAGCAGAAAAGGAGGGGGACAAGAGACCCAGTACTTC; D: NA; V: TRBV6-7; size: NA; J: TRBJ2-5
CDR3: CASSTRLASTYNEQFF; DNA: TGTGCCAGCAGTACTCGACTAGCATCAACCTACAATGAGCAGTTCTTC; D: TRBD2; V: TRBV28; size: NA; J: TRBJ2-1
CDR3: CASSLADGNEQFF; DNA: TGCGCCAGCAGCTTGGCTGACGGCAATGAGCAGTTCTTC; D: NA; V: TRBV5-1; size: NA; J: TRBJ2-1
CDR3: CASSINQVRGNEQFF; DNA: TGTGCCAGTAGTATAAACCAAGTAAGAGGGAATGAGCAGTTCTTC; D: NA; V: TRBV19; size: NA; J: TRBJ2-1
CDR3: CASSIGGQGFQETQYF; DNA: TGTGCCAGTAGTATAGGGGGACAGGGGTTCCAAGAGACCCAGTACTTC; D: TRBD1; V: TRBV19; size: NA; J: TRBJ2-5
CDR3: CASSFFGAGEERREQYF; DNA: TGTGCCAGCAGTTTTTTTGGAGCGGGGGAAGAACGTCGGGAGCAGTACTTC; D: TRBD2; V: TRBV28; size: NA; J: TRBJ2-7
CDR3: CASSLLAVSTDTQYF; DNA: TGTGCCAGCAGCTTATTGGCGGTTAGCACAGATACGCAGTATTTT; D: NA; V: TRBV7-2; size: NA; J: TRBJ2-3
CDR3: CASSELGPLLGQYF; DNA: TGTGCCAGCAGCGAACTGGGACCTTTATTGGGGCAGTACTTC; D: NA; V: TRBV28; size: NA; J: TRBJ2-7
CDR3: CASSWYRELAGNTIYF; DNA: TGTGCCAGCAGCTGGTACAGGGAATTAGCCGGAAACACCATATATTTT; D: NA; V: TRBV13; size: NA; J: TRBJ1-3
CDR3: CASSLNSATGELFF; DNA: TGCGCCAGCAGCTTAAACTCAGCCACCGGGGAGCTGTTTTTT; D: NA; V: TRBV5-1; size: NA; J: TRBJ2-2
CDR3: CASVSGSSVHEQYF; DNA: TGTGCCAGCGTATCGGGATCATCAGTCCACGAGCAGTACTTC; D: NA; V: TRBV28; size: NA; J: TRBJ2-7
CDR3: CASRSAGNSNQPQHF; DNA: TGTGCCAGCCGCAGCGCGGGTAATAGCAATCAGCCCCAGCATTTT; D: NA; V: TRBV6-5; size: NA; J: TRBJ1-5
CDR3: CASSRSSYGYTF; DNA: TGTGCCAGCAGCCGGAGTAGCTATGGCTACACCTTC; D: NA; V: TRBV7-8; size: NA; J: TRBJ1-2